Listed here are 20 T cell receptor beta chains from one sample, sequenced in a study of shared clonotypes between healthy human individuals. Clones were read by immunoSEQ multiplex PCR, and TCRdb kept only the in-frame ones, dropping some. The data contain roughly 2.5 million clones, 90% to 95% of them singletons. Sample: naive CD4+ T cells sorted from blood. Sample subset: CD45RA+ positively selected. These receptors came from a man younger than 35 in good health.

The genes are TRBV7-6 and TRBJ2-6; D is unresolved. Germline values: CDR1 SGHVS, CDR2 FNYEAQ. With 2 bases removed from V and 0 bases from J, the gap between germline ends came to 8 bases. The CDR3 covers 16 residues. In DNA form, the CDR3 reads TGTGCCAGCAGCTTAACCGGATACTCTGGGGCCAACGTCCTGACTTTC. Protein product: CASSLTGYSGANVLTF.

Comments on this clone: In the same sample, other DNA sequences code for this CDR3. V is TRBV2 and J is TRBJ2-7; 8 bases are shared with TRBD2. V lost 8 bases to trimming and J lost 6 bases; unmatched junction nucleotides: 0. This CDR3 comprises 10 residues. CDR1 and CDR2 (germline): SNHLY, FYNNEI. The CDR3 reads CASRGGEQYF. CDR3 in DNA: TGTGCCAGCCGGGGGGGCGAGCAGTACTTC. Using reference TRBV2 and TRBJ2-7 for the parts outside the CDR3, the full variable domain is EPEVTQTPSHQVTQMGQEVILRCVPISNHLYFYWYRQILGQKVEFLVSFYNNEISEKSEIFDDQFSVERPDGSNFTLKIRSTKLEDSAMYFCASRGGEQYFGPGTRLTVT.

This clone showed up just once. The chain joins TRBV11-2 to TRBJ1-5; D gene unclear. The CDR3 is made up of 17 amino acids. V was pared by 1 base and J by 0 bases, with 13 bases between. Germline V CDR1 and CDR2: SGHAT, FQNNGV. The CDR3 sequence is CASSLVAAIYSNQPQHF. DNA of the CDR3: TGTGCCAGCAGCTTAGTGGCAGCGATTTATAGCAATCAGCCCCAGCATTTT.

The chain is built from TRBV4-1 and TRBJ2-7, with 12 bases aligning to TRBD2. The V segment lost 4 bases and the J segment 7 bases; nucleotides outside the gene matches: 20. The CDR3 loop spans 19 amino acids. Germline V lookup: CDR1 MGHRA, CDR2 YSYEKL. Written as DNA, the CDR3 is TGCGCCAGCAGCCCCAGGGAGGCTAGCGGGAGGGCTCGGCTTAGGGAGCAGTACTTC. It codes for CASSPREASGRARLREQYF.

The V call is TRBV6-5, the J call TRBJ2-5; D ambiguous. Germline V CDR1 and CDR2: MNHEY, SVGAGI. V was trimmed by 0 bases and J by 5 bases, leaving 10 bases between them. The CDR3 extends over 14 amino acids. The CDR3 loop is CASSYSKGYETQYF. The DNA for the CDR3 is TGTGCCAGCAGTTACTCGAAAGGGTATGAGACCCAGTACTTC.

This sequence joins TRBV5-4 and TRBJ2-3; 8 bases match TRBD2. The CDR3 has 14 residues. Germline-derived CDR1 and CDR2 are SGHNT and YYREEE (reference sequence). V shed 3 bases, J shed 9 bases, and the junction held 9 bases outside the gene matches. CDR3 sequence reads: CASSSGTRLATQYF. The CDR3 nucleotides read TGTGCCAGCAGCTCCGGGACTAGGTTGGCCACGCAGTATTTT.

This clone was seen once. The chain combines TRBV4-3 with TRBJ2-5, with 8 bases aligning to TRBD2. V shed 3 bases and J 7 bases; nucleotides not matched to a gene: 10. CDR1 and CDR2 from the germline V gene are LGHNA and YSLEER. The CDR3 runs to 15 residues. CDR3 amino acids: CASSQELADLTTQYF. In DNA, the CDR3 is TGCGCCAGCAGCCAGGAACTAGCGGACCTTACGACCCAGTACTTC.

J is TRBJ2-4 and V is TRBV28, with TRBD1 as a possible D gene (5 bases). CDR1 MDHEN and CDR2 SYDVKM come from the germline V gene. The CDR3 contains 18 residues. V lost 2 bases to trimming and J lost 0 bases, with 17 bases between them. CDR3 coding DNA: TGTGCCAGCAGTTTAGTCGACAGTCCTCGAAAAGCCAAAAACATTCAGTACTTC. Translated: CASSLVDSPRKAKNIQYF.

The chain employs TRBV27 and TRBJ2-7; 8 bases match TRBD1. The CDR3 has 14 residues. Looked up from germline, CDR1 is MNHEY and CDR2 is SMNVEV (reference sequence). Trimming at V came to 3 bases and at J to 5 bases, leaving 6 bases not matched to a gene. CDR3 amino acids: CASSFRTGSHEQYF. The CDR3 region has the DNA TGTGCCAGCAGTTTCCGGACAGGGTCACACGAGCAGTACTTC.

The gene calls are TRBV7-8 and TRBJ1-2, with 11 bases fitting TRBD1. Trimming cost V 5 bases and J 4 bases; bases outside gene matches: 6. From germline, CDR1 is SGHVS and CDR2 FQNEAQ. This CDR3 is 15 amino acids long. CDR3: CASSQGQGAGYGYTF. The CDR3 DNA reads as TGTGCCAGCAGCCAAGGACAGGGGGCTGGCTATGGCTACACCTTC.

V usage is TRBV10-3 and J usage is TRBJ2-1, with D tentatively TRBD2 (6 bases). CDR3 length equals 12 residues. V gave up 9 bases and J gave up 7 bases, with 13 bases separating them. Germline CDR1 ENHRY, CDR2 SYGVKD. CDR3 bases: TGTGCCATTAGACGGGAGAGAAATGAGCAGTTCTTC. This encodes CAIRRERNEQFF.

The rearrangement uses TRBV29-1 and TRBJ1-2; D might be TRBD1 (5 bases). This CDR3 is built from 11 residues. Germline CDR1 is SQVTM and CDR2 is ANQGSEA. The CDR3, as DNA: TGCAGTCTTTGGGGGTCGTATGGCTACACCTTC. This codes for CSLWGSYGYTF.

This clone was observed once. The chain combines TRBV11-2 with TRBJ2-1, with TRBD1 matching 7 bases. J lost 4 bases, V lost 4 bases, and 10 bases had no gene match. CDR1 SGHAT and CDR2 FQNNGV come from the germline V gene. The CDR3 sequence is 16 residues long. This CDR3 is CASSSMTGWIYNEQFF. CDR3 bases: TGTGCCAGCAGCTCCATGACAGGGTGGATTTACAATGAGCAGTTCTTC.

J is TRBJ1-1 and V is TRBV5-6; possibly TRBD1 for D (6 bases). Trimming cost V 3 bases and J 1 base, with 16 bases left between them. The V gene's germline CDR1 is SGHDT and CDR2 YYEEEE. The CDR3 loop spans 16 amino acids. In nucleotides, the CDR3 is TGTGCCAGCAGCTCGTGGAGAATGACAGGGAACACTGAAGCTTTCTTT. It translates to CASSSWRMTGNTEAFF. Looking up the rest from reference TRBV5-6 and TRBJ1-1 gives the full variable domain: DAGVTQSPTHLIKTRGQQVTLRCSPKSGHDTVSWYQQALGQGPQFIFQYYEEEERQRGNFPDRFSGHQFPNYSSELNVNALLLGDSALYLCASSSWRMTGNTEAFFGQGTRLTVV.

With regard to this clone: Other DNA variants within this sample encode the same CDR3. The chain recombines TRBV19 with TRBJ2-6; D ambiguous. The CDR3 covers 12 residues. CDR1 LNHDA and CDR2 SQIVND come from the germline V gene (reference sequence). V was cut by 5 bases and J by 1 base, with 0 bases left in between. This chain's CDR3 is CASSSGANVLTF. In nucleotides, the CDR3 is TGTGCCAGTAGTTCTGGGGCCAACGTCCTGACTTTC.

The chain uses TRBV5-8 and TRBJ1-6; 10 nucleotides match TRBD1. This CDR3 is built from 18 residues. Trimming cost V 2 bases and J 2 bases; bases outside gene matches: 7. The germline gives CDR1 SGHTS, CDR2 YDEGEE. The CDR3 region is CASSLQDRGIAYNSPLHF. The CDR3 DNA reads TGTGCCAGCAGCTTACAGGACAGGGGGATCGCCTATAATTCACCCCTCCACTTT.

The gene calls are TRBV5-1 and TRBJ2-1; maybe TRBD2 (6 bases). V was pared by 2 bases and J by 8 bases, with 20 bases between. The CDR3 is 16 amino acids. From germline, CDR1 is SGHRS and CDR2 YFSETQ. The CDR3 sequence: CASSFFSGAGLDEQFF. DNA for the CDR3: TGCGCCAGCAGCTTCTTTAGCGGAGCTGGGCTTGATGAGCAGTTCTTC.

This chain's CDR3 is CASSRTGTGGTYEQYF. Here the CDR3 DNA reads TGCGCCAGCAGCCGGACCGGGACAGGGGGGACCTACGAGCAGTACTTC. The chain couples TRBV4-1 to TRBJ2-7; 11 nucleotides line up with TRBD1. The CDR3 extends over 16 amino acids. CDR1 and CDR2 (germline): MGHRA, YSYEKL. Germline trimming cut 4 bases from V and 2 bases from J; bases unmatched to any gene: 7.

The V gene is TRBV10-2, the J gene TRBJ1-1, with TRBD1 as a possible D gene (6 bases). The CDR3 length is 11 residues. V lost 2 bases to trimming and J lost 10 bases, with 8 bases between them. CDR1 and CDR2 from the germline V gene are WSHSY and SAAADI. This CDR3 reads CASSEGGRAFF. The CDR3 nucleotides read TGCGCCAGCAGTGAGGGGGGGCGAGCTTTCTTT.

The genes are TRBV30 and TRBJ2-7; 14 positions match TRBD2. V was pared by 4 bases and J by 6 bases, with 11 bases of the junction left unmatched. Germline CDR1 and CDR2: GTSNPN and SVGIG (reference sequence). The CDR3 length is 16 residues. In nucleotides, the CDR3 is TGTGCCTGGACCTCCGGACTAGCGGGAGGAGGCAGCGAGCAGTACTTC. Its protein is CAWTSGLAGGGSEQYF.